This T cell receptor beta chain stems from a study of T cell responses to AZD1222 COVID-19 vaccine. Study-wide results and caveats: Spike-specific TCR breadth and depth went up after people got two AZD1222 doses. Repertoire samples came only from after the peak T cell response. Baseline testing showed seropositivity in only five or six AZD1222 recipients.

CDR1 and CDR2 (germline): LNHDA, SQIVND (reference sequence). The CDR3 sequence is 14 residues long. The germline V and J ends were trimmed by 7 bases and 0 bases, with 12 bases remaining between them. A remark on this clone: The antigen remains unidentified.

TCRdb's copy holds only in-frame clones and misses some; the assay was immunoSEQ multiplex PCR. Of about 130,000 clones listed, 80% to 95% are singletons. Sequencing used peripheral blood, obtained on day 0 of AZD1222 vaccination. This TCR derives from an adult in good health. This chain connects TRBV19 to TRBJ1-1; weak D call: TRBD1 (5 bases). CDR3: CASKEGRVNTEAFF. The CDR3 DNA is TGTGCCAGTAAGGAGGGGCGTGTGAACACTGAAGCTTTCTTT.